These 28 T cell receptor beta chains share one sample of origin, sequenced in a study of Ad26.COV2.S vaccination and SARS-CoV-2 variants. Treatment in this sample: roughly 20 received Ad26.COV2.S at low or high dose, single or two shots; 5 received placebo; per-sample allocation not given. Material that was analyzed had been drawn on day 63 after the first vaccine or placebo injection. The data were produced by immunoSEQ multiplex PCR, yet TCRdb's version contains in-frame clones alone and is incomplete. The table shows 500,000 or so clones, with roughly 89% occurring only once. The source material was peripheral blood, sampled in a trial of Ad26.COV2.S vaccine versus placebo. The receptors were sampled from a person aged 18 to 59 who received the Ad26.COV2.S COVID-19 vaccine or a placebo.

The rearrangement links TRBV10-3 to TRBJ1-1; no definite D call. This CDR3 comprises 14 residues. The germline CDR1 and CDR2 sequences are ENHRY and SYGVKD. V was clipped by 6 bases and J by 1 base, with 12 bases between them. The CDR3 is CAISAGLTNTEAFF. As DNA, the CDR3 is TGTGCCATCAGCGCTGGACTTACGAACACTGAAGCTTTCTTT.

This chain joins TRBV5-1 and TRBJ2-5, with D perhaps TRBD2 (6 bases). CDR3 length equals 15 residues. V was shortened by 4 bases and J by 2 bases, with 15 bases between the two germline ends. CDR1 and CDR2 (germline): SGHRS, YFSETQ. The CDR3 region is CASSRSGLGQETQYF. Here the CDR3 DNA reads TGCGCCAGCAGCCGAAGCGGGCTTGGACAAGAGACCCAGTACTTC.

V gene TRBV7-2 combines with J gene TRBJ2-7; the match to TRBD1 covers 7 bases. The CDR3 totals 14 residues. V lost 1 base, J lost 6 bases, and 6 bases stayed unmatched. Germline lookup yields CDR1 SGHTA and CDR2 FQGNSA. CDR3 coding DNA: TGTGCCAGCAGCTTAGGTGACAGGGTGGCCGAGCAGTACTTC. Protein sequence: CASSLGDRVAEQYF.

The chain employs TRBV5-6 and TRBJ2-7; D may correspond to TRBD1 or TRBD2 (5 bases each). Germline loops: CDR1 SGHDT, CDR2 YYEEEE. The V end was cut by 4 bases, the J end by 2 bases, with 7 bases between. CDR3 length: 12 amino acids. CDR3 nucleotides: TGTGCCAGCAGCGAGGGACCCTACGAGCAGTACGTC. Amino acids: CASSEGPYEQYV.

The genes are TRBV27 and TRBJ2-2; 10 nucleotides match TRBD1. Trimming cost V 2 bases and J 6 bases; bases outside gene matches: 3. Germline loops: CDR1 MNHEY, CDR2 SMNVEV (reference sequence). This CDR3 is built from 15 residues. The CDR3 region has the DNA TGTGCCAGCAGTTTAGGGACAGGGGCGCCCGGGGAGCTGTTTTTT. Protein sequence: CASSLGTGAPGELFF.

This rearrangement joins TRBV19 to TRBJ2-5; 7 positions match TRBD2. CDR1 and CDR2 (germline): LNHDA, SQIVND (reference sequence). This CDR3 is built from 15 residues. V trimming: 2 bases; J trimming: 7 bases; junction bases outside the gene matches: 10. The CDR3 DNA sequence: TGTGCCAGTAGTATACCAGGGAGCGGCGGGGGGACCCAGTACTTC. This gives the protein CASSIPGSGGGTQYF.

This clone has a single count. The chain has TRBV24-1 and TRBJ2-1; 9 nucleotides align to TRBD2. The V and J ends lost 3 bases and 6 bases, in that order; junction bases with no gene match: 5. The CDR3 loop spans 15 amino acids. CDR1 and CDR2 from the germline V gene are KGHDR and SFDVKD. The CDR3 loop reads CATSDGGRGPNEQFF. CDR3 DNA sequence: TGTGCCACCAGTGATGGCGGGAGGGGGCCCAATGAGCAGTTCTTC.

CDR3 DNA sequence: TGTGCCAGCAGTTACGGGCAGGGGAGCTCCTACAATGAGCAGTTCTTC. The encoded protein is CASSYGQGSSYNEQFF. The J gene is TRBJ2-1, the V gene TRBV6-5; weak D call: TRBD1 (6 bases). Trimming removed 2 bases at V and 0 bases at J, with 11 bases between. The length of the CDR3 is 16 residues. Per germline, CDR1 MNHEY and CDR2 SVGAGI.

V usage is TRBV7-9 and J usage is TRBJ1-3; 11 bases align to TRBD1. The CDR3 spans 16 residues. The junction had 3 bases not matched to a gene; V was cut back by 5 bases and J by 0 bases. Germline values: CDR1 SEHNR, CDR2 FQNEAQ (reference sequence). The CDR3 protein is CASSRGQGVSGNTIYF. The CDR3 DNA reads as TGTGCCAGCAGCCGGGGACAGGGGGTCTCTGGAAACACCATATATTTT.

V usage is TRBV19 and J usage is TRBJ1-6; a weak D match, TRBD1 (6 bases). CDR3 size: 16 residues. Germline V gene sequence: CDR1 LNHDA, CDR2 SQIVND (reference sequence). Trimming took off 2 bases at V and 9 bases at J, with 17 bases between the two ends. The CDR3 region has the DNA TGTGCCAGTAGTATAAGGACGTCGGGGGGCCTTTCACCCCTCCACTTT. Translation gives CASSIRTSGGLSPLHF.

This clone was seen a handful of times. V usage is TRBV7-2 and J usage is TRBJ2-7; the D gene is possibly TRBD1 (5 bases). Germline V lookup: CDR1 SGHTA, CDR2 FQGNSA. This CDR3 comprises 13 residues. V was clipped by 5 bases and J by 0 bases, with 8 bases between them. CDR3 region: CASSRQLSYEQYF. CDR3 coding DNA: TGTGCCAGCAGCAGACAGCTCTCCTACGAGCAGTACTTC. The whole variable domain, filled in from reference TRBV7-2 and TRBJ2-7, reads GAGVSQSPSNKVTEKGKDVELRCDPISGHTALYWYRQSLGQGLEFLIYFQGNSAPDKSGLPSDRFSAERTGGSVSTLTIQRTQQEDSAVYLCASSRQLSYEQYFGPGTRLTVT.

The chain joins TRBV15 to TRBJ1-1; D not resolved. Trimming left V 0 bases short and J 1 base short, with 6 bases between. The V gene's germline CDR1 is LNHNV and CDR2 YYDKDF (reference sequence). There are 14 residues in the CDR3. This chain's CDR3 is CATSRDRRNTEAFF. In nucleotides, the CDR3 is TGTGCCACCAGCAGAGATAGGAGGAACACTGAAGCTTTCTTT.

The V call is TRBV5-6, the J call TRBJ1-1; a possible D gene is TRBD1 (6 bases). CDR1 and CDR2 (germline): SGHDT, YYEEEE. The CDR3 has 15 amino acids. The V end lost 2 bases, the J end lost 6 bases, and 17 bases lay between the germline ends. CDR3 residues: CASSFDPGAGSEAFF. DNA for the CDR3: TGTGCCAGCAGCTTTGATCCAGGGGCAGGATCTGAAGCTTTCTTT.

This chain links TRBV13 with TRBJ1-2; no firm D call. The V end was cut by 4 bases, the J end by 4 bases, with 13 bases between. CDR3 length equals 14 residues. Germline V gene sequence: CDR1 PRHDT, CDR2 FYEKMQ (reference sequence). DNA of the CDR3: TGTGCCAGCAGCTCGCGACCCCTCGGCTATGGCTACACCTTC. Translated: CASSSRPLGYGYTF.

CDR3: CASSYLTGELFF. DNA for the CDR3: TGTGCCAGCAGTTACCTAACCGGGGAGCTGTTTTTT. The chain couples TRBV27 to TRBJ2-2; D remains ambiguous. This CDR3 is 12 amino acids long. The V end was cut by 4 bases, the J end by 5 bases, with 5 bases between. Germline-derived CDR1 and CDR2 are MNHEY and SMNVEV (reference sequence).

As concerns this clone: At one of its ends the junction is not consistent with the germline gene, which may arise from a read error. The chain recombines TRBV10-3 with TRBJ1-1; 7 bases map to TRBD1. The CDR3 contains 15 residues. Germline values: CDR1 ENHRY, CDR2 SYGVKD. CDR3 DNA sequence: TGTGCCATCAATGAGGAACAGGGGCAGAACACTGAAGCTTTCTTT. This sequence encodes CAINEEQGQNTEAFF.

This chain uses TRBV7-8 with TRBJ2-1, with 10 bases identical to TRBD2. Germline values: CDR1 SGHVS, CDR2 FQNEAQ. The V and J ends lost 4 bases and 7 bases, in that order; junction bases with no gene match: 7. There are 15 residues in the CDR3. The CDR3 here is CASSSSGRGKNEQFF. In DNA form, the CDR3 reads TGTGCCAGCAGCTCTAGCGGGAGAGGGAAGAATGAGCAGTTCTTC.

CDR3 sequence: CASRWGLAGAEQFF. CDR3 bases: TGTGCCAGCAGATGGGGACTAGCGGGAGCTGAGCAGTTCTTC. This sequence joins TRBV7-2 and TRBJ2-1; 14 bases map to TRBD2. With 6 bases clipped from V and 9 bases from J, the junction kept 4 bases outside the gene matches. The CDR3 sequence is 14 residues long. Germline lookup yields CDR1 SGHTA and CDR2 FQGNSA.

The J gene is TRBJ1-5, the V gene TRBV28; D is unclear. This CDR3 has 14 amino acids. V lost 2 bases, J lost 6 bases, and 11 bases lay in between. Per germline, CDR1 MDHEN and CDR2 SYDVKM. The CDR3 nucleotides read TGTGCCAGCAGTTTAGGTGGAGGGCCTCAGCCCCAGCATTTT. This gives the protein CASSLGGGPQPQHF. Full variable domain (outside the CDR3, taken from reference TRBV28 and TRBJ1-5): DVKVTQSSRYLVKRTGEKVFLECVQDMDHENMFWYRQDPGLGLRLIYFSYDVKMKEKGDIPEGYSVSREKKERFSLILESASTNQTSMYLCASSLGGGPQPQHFGDGTRLSIL.

This clone occurred a few times. The chain has TRBV20-1 and TRBJ1-6; the D gene is possibly TRBD1 (5 bases). V lost 3 bases and J 2 bases, leaving 14 bases between the germline ends. Germline assignment: CDR1 DFQATT and CDR2 SNEGSKA (reference sequence). CDR3 size: 16 residues. This CDR3 reads CSASVGGVPYNSPLHF. DNA of the CDR3: TGCAGTGCTAGTGTGGGAGGGGTCCCCTATAATTCACCCCTCCACTTT.

The genes are TRBV19 and TRBJ2-3; TRBD1 is a possible D gene (6 bases). Trimming pared 3 bases from V and 2 bases from J, leaving 12 bases between. CDR3 length equals 15 residues. Germline V gene lookup returns CDR1 LNHDA and CDR2 SQIVND (reference sequence). The CDR3 region is CASSMGASFTDTQYF. CDR3 nucleotides: TGTGCCAGTAGTATGGGGGCCTCCTTCACAGATACGCAGTATTTT.

The CDR3 sequence is CASSPRGRDYGYTF. The DNA of the CDR3 is TGTGCCAGCAGCCCCAGGGGGCGCGACTATGGCTACACCTTC. The chain uses TRBV3-1 (or the pseudogene TRBV3-2) and TRBJ1-2, with 8 bases that match TRBD1. Germline V gene sequence: CDR1 LGHDT, CDR2 YNNKEL (reference sequence). This CDR3 spans 14 amino acids. Trimming cost V 4 bases and J 3 bases; bases outside gene matches: 4.

This clone came up once. This chain uses TRBV7-2 with TRBJ2-7; D possibly uses TRBD1 or TRBD2 (5 bases each). CDR3 size: 15 residues. The germline V gene encodes CDR1 SGHTA and CDR2 FQGNSA. The ends were cut back, 3 bases at V and 0 bases at J, with 12 bases in the middle. This chain's CDR3 is CASSLLPGPSYEQYF. The CDR3 DNA follows: TGTGCCAGCAGCTTGCTACCGGGACCCTCCTACGAGCAGTACTTC.

The rearrangement uses TRBV27 and TRBJ1-5; no clear D gene. With 5 bases removed from V and 2 bases from J, the gap between germline ends came to 10 bases. The CDR3 is made up of 14 amino acids. Germline CDR1 MNHEY, CDR2 SMNVEV (reference sequence). Written as DNA, the CDR3 is TGTGCCAGCAGTCCATCTCCTGGCAATCAGCCCCAGCATTTT. Translation: CASSPSPGNQPQHF.

V gene TRBV11-3 combines with J gene TRBJ2-6, with unresolved D. Trimming shortened V by 4 bases and J by 2 bases, and 9 bases separated the two germline ends. The germline V gene has CDR1 SGHNT and CDR2 YENEEA. The CDR3 extends over 15 amino acids. CDR3 nucleotide sequence: TGTGCCAGCAGCTCAATAACCACTGGGGCCAACGTCCTGACTTTC. This encodes CASSSITTGANVLTF.

The gene calls are TRBV5-1 and TRBJ1-2; D might be TRBD1 (5 bases). This CDR3 has 15 residues. Germline V gene data show CDR1 as SGHRS and CDR2 as YFSETQ. V dropped 4 bases and J dropped 9 bases, with 22 bases sitting between them. The CDR3 loop reads CASSKTSAPGGSYTF. The CDR3 DNA follows: TGCGCCAGCAGCAAGACTTCAGCCCCCGGGGGGAGCTACACCTTC.

This chain links TRBV5-4 with TRBJ2-1; 12 bases align to TRBD1. Germline V gene sequence: CDR1 SGHNT, CDR2 YYREEE (reference sequence). V dropped 4 bases and J dropped 0; count of bases not matched to a gene: 5. This CDR3 is 17 amino acids long. For the CDR3, the DNA is TGTGCCAGCAGCACGGGGACAGGGGGCGGCTCCTACAATGAGCAGTTCTTC. It translates to CASSTGTGGGSYNEQFF.

V and J are TRBV7-3 and TRBJ1-4, with 8 bases identical to TRBD1. The trim removed 5 bases at V and 5 bases at J, leaving 7 bases unmatched. The CDR3 is 15 residues long. From germline, CDR1 is SGHTA and CDR2 FQGTGA. The CDR3 DNA is TGTGCCAGCAGCGCCTCCGGGACAGGCAATGAAAAACTGTTTTTT. This gives the protein CASSASGTGNEKLFF.